The 3 T cell receptor beta chains below all came from one sample that was sequenced in a study of response to subunit inactivated influenza vaccine. One entry per CDR3 protein results from TCRdb running MiXCR on the RT-PCR reads. The sample includes hundreds of thousands of distinct CDR3 sequences, more than 15% of them seen just once. The starting material was PBMCs from blood, obtained roughly 12 days after vaccination. These receptors were collected from a man aged 45-60 years who received an inactivated influenza vaccine.

V usage is TRBV5-1 and J usage is TRBJ2-2; TRBD1 matches at 9 bases. The CDR3 totals 16 residues. From germline, CDR1 is SGHRS and CDR2 YFSETQ. After removal of 4 bases from V and 1 base from J, the junction contained 5 bases not matched to a gene. The CDR3 spells CASSALGQGNTGELFF. DNA of the CDR3: TGCGCCAGCAGCGCCCTGGGACAGGGGAACACCGGGGAGCTGTTTTTT.

J is TRBJ1-5 and V is TRBV20-1; D ambiguous. Deletions cut 6 bases from V and 3 bases from J, with 15 bases between. Germline V gene data show CDR1 as DFQATT and CDR2 as SNEGSKA (reference sequence). The CDR3 totals 14 residues. The CDR3 protein is CSAQPGTFNQPQHF. DNA for the CDR3: TGCAGTGCCCAGCCCGGTACTTTCAATCAGCCCCAGCATTTT.

The chain employs TRBV12-3 or TRBV12-4 and TRBJ2-7, with a tentative D call TRBD2 (5 bases). This CDR3 region has 13 residues. Deletions cut 3 bases from V and 3 bases from J, with 9 bases between. CDR3 amino acids: CASSFPGFYEQYF. The CDR3 region has the DNA TGTGCCAGCAGTTTCCCGGGATTCTACGAGCAGTACTTC.